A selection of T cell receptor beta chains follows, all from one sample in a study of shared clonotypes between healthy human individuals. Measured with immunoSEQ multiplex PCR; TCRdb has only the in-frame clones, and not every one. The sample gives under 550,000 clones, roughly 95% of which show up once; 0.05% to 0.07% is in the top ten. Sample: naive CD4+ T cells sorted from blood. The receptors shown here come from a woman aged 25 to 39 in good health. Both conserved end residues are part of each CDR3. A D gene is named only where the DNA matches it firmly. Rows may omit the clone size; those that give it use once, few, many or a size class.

CDR3nt: TGTGCCAGCAGTGGGGTAGAGACCCAGTACTTC
CDR3aa: CASSGVETQYF
abundance: .
d_gene: .
j_gene: TRBJ2-5
v_gene: TRBV6-1

CDR3nt: TGTGCCAGCAGTTTAGCCGGGGATCTGGGAGGCTACACCTTC
CDR3aa: CASSLAGDLGGYTF
abundance: .
d_gene: .
j_gene: TRBJ1-2
v_gene: TRBV28

CDR3nt: TGTGCCTGGAGCGCCCGACTAGTTGGTCCCGGGGAGCTGTTTTTT
CDR3aa: CAWSARLVGPGELFF
abundance: .
d_gene: .
j_gene: TRBJ2-2
v_gene: TRBV30

CDR3nt: TGTGCCAGCAGTTTCGGCTCCTACAATGAGCAGTTCTTC
CDR3aa: CASSFGSYNEQFF
abundance: once
d_gene: .
j_gene: TRBJ2-1
v_gene: TRBV27

CDR3nt: TGTGCCAGCTCACCCTCCGGACAGTTAGAAGCTTTCTTT
CDR3aa: CASSPSGQLEAFF
abundance: .
d_gene: .
j_gene: TRBJ1-1
v_gene: TRBV18

CDR3nt: TGTGCCAGCAGTTTTCTTATTCGCCTAGCGGGAGGTGGCCACAATGAGCAGTTCTTC
CDR3aa: CASSFLIRLAGGGHNEQFF
abundance: .
d_gene: TRBD2
j_gene: TRBJ2-1
v_gene: TRBV28

CDR3nt: TGTGCCAGCAGTGACTCCGGGACTGCTAACTATGGCTACACCTTC
CDR3aa: CASSDSGTANYGYTF
abundance: .
d_gene: .
j_gene: TRBJ1-2
v_gene: TRBV6-4

CDR3nt: TGTGCCAGCAGTGGGCAGGGACAGGGATGGAATGAGCAGTTCTTC
CDR3aa: CASSGQGQGWNEQFF
abundance: .
d_gene: TRBD1
j_gene: TRBJ2-1
v_gene: TRBV2

CDR3nt: TGTGCCAGTAGTAGGAGCACCGGGGAGCTGTTTTTT
CDR3aa: CASSRSTGELFF
abundance: .
d_gene: .
j_gene: TRBJ2-2
v_gene: TRBV19

CDR3nt: TGTGCCAGCAGCAAACCGGACGGACCACGGGGGAACACTGAAGCTTTCTTT
CDR3aa: CASSKPDGPRGNTEAFF
abundance: .
d_gene: .
j_gene: TRBJ1-1
v_gene: TRBV21-1

CDR3nt: TGTGCCAGTAGTACCAAAGTGAGGAGTGGGGGGGGACACTACGAGCAGTACTTC
CDR3aa: CASSTKVRSGGGHYEQYF
abundance: .
d_gene: .
j_gene: TRBJ2-7
v_gene: TRBV19

CDR3nt: TGTGCCAGCAGCTTAGACCGGACCAATCAGCCCCAGCATTTT
CDR3aa: CASSLDRTNQPQHF
abundance: .
d_gene: .
j_gene: TRBJ1-5
v_gene: TRBV7-2

CDR3nt: TGTGCCAGCAGCCTCCCCGTTTCGGGAGGGGTATACGAGCAGTACTTC
CDR3aa: CASSLPVSGGVYEQYF
abundance: .
d_gene: TRBD2
j_gene: TRBJ2-7
v_gene: TRBV16

CDR3nt: TGTGCCAGTAGTATTTTAGCGGGAGGGCCAGATACGCAGTATTTT
CDR3aa: CASSILAGGPDTQYF
abundance: .
d_gene: TRBD2
j_gene: TRBJ2-3
v_gene: TRBV19

CDR3nt: TGTGCCTGGAGTGTACAGGGATATGGCAATCAGCCCCAGCATTTT
CDR3aa: CAWSVQGYGNQPQHF
abundance: .
d_gene: .
j_gene: TRBJ1-5
v_gene: TRBV30

CDR3nt: TGTGCCAGCAGCTTACCGGGACAGGGGATCTACGAGCAGTACTTC
CDR3aa: CASSLPGQGIYEQYF
abundance: .
d_gene: TRBD1
j_gene: TRBJ2-7
v_gene: TRBV11-2

CDR3nt: TGCGCCAGCAGCCAAGGACTAGCGGAGCCAGGGCACGAGCAGTACTTC
CDR3aa: CASSQGLAEPGHEQYF
abundance: .
d_gene: TRBD2
j_gene: TRBJ2-7
v_gene: TRBV4-1

CDR3nt: TGTGCCAGCAGTATAAGGACAGGGAGCTCCTACAATGAGCAGTTCTTC
CDR3aa: CASSIRTGSSYNEQFF
abundance: .
d_gene: TRBD1
j_gene: TRBJ2-1
v_gene: TRBV28

CDR3nt: TGTGCCAGCAGTGACTTCACCGGGGAGCTGTTTTTT
CDR3aa: CASSDFTGELFF
abundance: once
d_gene: .
j_gene: TRBJ2-2
v_gene: TRBV6-4

CDR3nt: TGTGCCAGCAGCCAGGGGGCTAACACTGAAGCTTTCTTT
CDR3aa: CASSQGANTEAFF
abundance: .
d_gene: TRBD1
j_gene: TRBJ1-1
v_gene: TRBV13

CDR3nt: TGTGCCAGCAGTGAAATCGGGTGGGAGGAACGGGACGAGCAGTACTTC
CDR3aa: CASSEIGWEERDEQYF
abundance: .
d_gene: .
j_gene: TRBJ2-7
v_gene: TRBV28

CDR3nt: TGTGCCAGCAGCCTGTTTGGGAGCACCGGGGAGCTGTTTTTT
CDR3aa: CASSLFGSTGELFF
abundance: .
d_gene: .
j_gene: TRBJ2-2
v_gene: TRBV27

CDR3nt: TGTGCCAGCAGTTTTCCCCGACCACCCGGGACTACATACGAGCAGTACTTC
CDR3aa: CASSFPRPPGTTYEQYF
abundance: .
d_gene: TRBD2
j_gene: TRBJ2-7
v_gene: TRBV28

CDR3nt: TGTGCCATCAGTCGGTCAGGCGGAACCACCGGGGAGCTGTTTTTT
CDR3aa: CAISRSGGTTGELFF
abundance: .
d_gene: .
j_gene: TRBJ2-2
v_gene: TRBV10-3

CDR3nt: TGTGCCAGCAGCCCTATGACAGGGCTTGGGGCCAACGTCCTGACTTTC
CDR3aa: CASSPMTGLGANVLTF
abundance: .
d_gene: TRBD1
j_gene: TRBJ2-6
v_gene: TRBV7-9

CDR3nt: TGTGCCAGTAGTATAGATACTGCACAAAGCTTTGAAGCTTTCTTT
CDR3aa: CASSIDTAQSFEAFF
abundance: .
d_gene: .
j_gene: TRBJ1-1
v_gene: TRBV19

CDR3nt: TGTGCCAGCAGCTGGCGACTAGCGAGATCCATGGGGGGCAATGAGCAGTTCTTC
CDR3aa: CASSWRLARSMGGNEQFF
abundance: .
d_gene: TRBD2
j_gene: TRBJ2-1
v_gene: TRBV7-8

CDR3nt: TGCGCCAGCAGCTTGTCCGGGACATTGCAAGACTACGAGCAGTACTTC
CDR3aa: CASSLSGTLQDYEQYF
abundance: .
d_gene: .
j_gene: TRBJ2-7
v_gene: TRBV5-1

CDR3nt: TGTGCCAGCAGCTTAGCGGGAGAGGGCAATGAGCAGTTCTTC
CDR3aa: CASSLAGEGNEQFF
abundance: .
d_gene: TRBD2
j_gene: TRBJ2-1
v_gene: TRBV6-1

CDR3nt: TGTGCCAGCCAAGATCCAGTAACTAGCGGTCTCACCGGGGAGCTGTTTTTT
CDR3aa: CASQDPVTSGLTGELFF
abundance: once
d_gene: TRBD2
j_gene: TRBJ2-2
v_gene: TRBV18

CDR3nt: TGTGCCAGCAGTCCCGGGACAGGGGGTCGCCAGTACTTC
CDR3aa: CASSPGTGGRQYF
abundance: .
d_gene: TRBD1
j_gene: TRBJ2-7
v_gene: TRBV11-2

CDR3nt: TGTGCCAGCAGCTTACTACAAAACACCGGGGAGCTGTTTTTT
CDR3aa: CASSLLQNTGELFF
abundance: .
d_gene: .
j_gene: TRBJ2-2
v_gene: TRBV7-9

CDR3nt: TGTGCCAGCAGTACGGGGGGGGTCCCCTACGAGCAGTACTTC
CDR3aa: CASSTGGVPYEQYF
abundance: .
d_gene: TRBD2
j_gene: TRBJ2-7
v_gene: TRBV6-5